This TCR beta chain comes out of a study of blood T cells in healthy people across ages. Whole-study findings and limits: The study found more naive CD4+ cells and higher diversity in long-lived than aged donors. The diversity estimates, figures obtained from one million T cells, were considered underestimates.

The CDR3 spans 14 residues. V lost 1 base and J lost 5, with 10 bases in between. Germline loops: CDR1 SEHNR, CDR2 FQNEAQ (reference sequence). As to this clonotype: Antigen unknown.

The second PCR ran about 6 to 12 cycles with a sample-barcoded 5' primer and J-beta primers. TCRdb fed the 5' RACE reads into MiXCR, producing one record per CDR3 protein. The sample shows about 720,000 distinct CDR3 sequences, about 20% of them seen only once. This TCR came from a man between 65 and 79 years old in good health. Sequenced sample: blood. This rearrangement joins TRBV7-9 to TRBJ2-3; D is perhaps TRBD1 (6 bases). The CDR3 DNA follows: TGTGCCAGCAGCTTAGGGACAGTGGGAGATACGCAGTATTTT. Amino acid sequence: CASSLGTVGDTQYF.